These 6 T cell receptor beta chains came from one sample sequenced in a study of regulatory T cells in long-lasting Graves disease. The sample's time point: newly diagnosed GD, antithyroid drugs for less than 3 months. PBMCs provided the RNA from which the TCR library was made. According to the study, TCR beta libraries were built with iRepertoire HTBI primers and CDR3-region Arm-PCR. TCRdb reanalysed the multiplex PCR reads using MiXCR and keeps one entry per CDR3 protein. The sample contains approximately 210,000 distinct CDR3 sequences, approximately 16% of which appear only once. This sample comprised peripheral blood mononuclear cells (PBMCs), obtained at new diagnosis, from a patient treated with antithyroid drugs. The receptors were sampled from a female donor with Graves disease.

This clonotype showed up just a few times. V gene TRBV19 combines with J gene TRBJ2-4; D unclear. This CDR3 contains 13 residues. CDR1 LNHDA and CDR2 SQIVND come from the germline V gene (reference sequence). The germline V and J ends were trimmed by 6 bases and 6 bases, with 12 bases remaining between them. The CDR3 DNA reads TGTGCCAGTAGCCCCTGGGATCCAAACATTCAGTACTTC. It translates to CASSPWDPNIQYF.

This clonotype was seen at least ten times. The chain recombines TRBV20-1 with TRBJ2-3; TRBD2 matches at 9 bases. In germline, CDR1 is DFQATT, CDR2 SNEGSKA (reference sequence). The CDR3 sequence is 13 residues long. The junction had 1 base not matched to a gene; V was cut back by 5 bases and J by 1 base. CDR3 nucleotide sequence: TGCAGTGCTGGCGGGAGGGGCACAGATACGCAGTATTTT. Residues: CSAGGRGTDTQYF.

This clonotype was seen ten or more times. This chain joins TRBV18 and TRBJ2-1; no reliable D call. V lost 0 bases, J lost 7 bases, and 16 bases lay in between. Germline assignment: CDR1 KGHSH and CDR2 LQKENI. The CDR3 has 16 amino acids. CDR3 region: CASSPPPGFGLNEQFF. The DNA for the CDR3 is TGTGCCAGCTCACCACCTCCCGGGTTTGGGTTGAATGAGCAGTTCTTC.

This clonotype was seen at least ten times. The V and J genes are TRBV12-3 or TRBV12-4 and TRBJ1-1; D remains ambiguous. Trimming pared 1 base from V and 2 bases from J, leaving 11 bases between. The CDR3 spans 15 residues. The CDR3 protein is CASSLDSLGNTEAFF. The DNA of the CDR3 is TGTGCCAGCAGTTTAGACTCTTTGGGCAACACTGAAGCTTTCTTT.

The chain joins TRBV12-3 or TRBV12-4 to TRBJ1-1; 7 bases match TRBD1. V lost 4 bases to trimming and J lost 12 bases; unmatched junction nucleotides: 11. The CDR3 has 13 amino acids. CDR3 protein: CASSSTDRFSSFF. Here the CDR3 DNA reads TGTGCCAGCAGTTCAACGGACAGGTTCTCGTCTTTCTTT.

The sample holds a few counts of this clonotype. This chain uses TRBV7-2 with TRBJ1-6; D possibly corresponds to TRBD1 (5 bases). V lost 1 base to trimming and J lost 8 bases, with 12 bases between them. The CDR3 has 15 residues. Looked up from germline, CDR1 is SGHTA and CDR2 is FQGNSA. CDR3 nucleotides: TGTGCCAGCAGCTTAGTGGCAGGGAGGGATTCACCCCTCCACTTT. This sequence encodes CASSLVAGRDSPLHF.